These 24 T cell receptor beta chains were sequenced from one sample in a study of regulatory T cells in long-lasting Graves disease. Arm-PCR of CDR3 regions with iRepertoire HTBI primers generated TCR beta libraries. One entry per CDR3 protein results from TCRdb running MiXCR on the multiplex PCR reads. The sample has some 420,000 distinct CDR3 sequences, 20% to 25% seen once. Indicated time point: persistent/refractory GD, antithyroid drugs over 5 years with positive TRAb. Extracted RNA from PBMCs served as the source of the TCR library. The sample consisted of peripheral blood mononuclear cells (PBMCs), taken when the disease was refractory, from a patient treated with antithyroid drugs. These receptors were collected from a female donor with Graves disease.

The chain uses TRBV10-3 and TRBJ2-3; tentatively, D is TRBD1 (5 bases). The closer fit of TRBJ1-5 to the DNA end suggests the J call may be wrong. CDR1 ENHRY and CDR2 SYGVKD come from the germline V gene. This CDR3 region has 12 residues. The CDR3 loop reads CAISGRGDTQHF. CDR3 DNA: TGTGCCATCAGTGGTCGGGGGGATACGCAGCATTTT.

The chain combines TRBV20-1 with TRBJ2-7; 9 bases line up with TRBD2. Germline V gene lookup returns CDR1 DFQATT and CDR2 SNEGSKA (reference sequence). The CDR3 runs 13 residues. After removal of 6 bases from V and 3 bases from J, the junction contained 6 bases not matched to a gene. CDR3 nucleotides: TGCAGTGCGATAGCGGGGGTCCTCTACGAGCAGTACTTC. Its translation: CSAIAGVLYEQYF.

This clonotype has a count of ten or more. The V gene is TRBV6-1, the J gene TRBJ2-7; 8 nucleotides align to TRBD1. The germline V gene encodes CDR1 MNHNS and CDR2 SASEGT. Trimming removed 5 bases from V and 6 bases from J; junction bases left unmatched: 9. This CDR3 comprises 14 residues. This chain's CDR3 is CASSRDRMEAEQYF. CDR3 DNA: TGTGCCAGCAGTCGGGACAGGATGGAGGCCGAGCAGTACTTC.

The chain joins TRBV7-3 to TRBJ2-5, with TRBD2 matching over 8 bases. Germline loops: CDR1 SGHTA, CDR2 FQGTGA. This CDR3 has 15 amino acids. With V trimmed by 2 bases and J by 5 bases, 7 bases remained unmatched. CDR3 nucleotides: TGTGCCAGCAGCTTAGGCGCTAGCGGGTGGGAGACCCAGTACTTC. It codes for CASSLGASGWETQYF.

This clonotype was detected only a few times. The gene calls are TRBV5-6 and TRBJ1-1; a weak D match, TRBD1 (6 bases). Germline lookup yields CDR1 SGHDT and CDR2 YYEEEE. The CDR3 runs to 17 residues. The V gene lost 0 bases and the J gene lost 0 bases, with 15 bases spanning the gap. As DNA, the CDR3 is TGTGCCAGCAGCTTGGGCGGGACAACCACCATGAACACTGAAGCTTTCTTT. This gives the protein CASSLGGTTTMNTEAFF.

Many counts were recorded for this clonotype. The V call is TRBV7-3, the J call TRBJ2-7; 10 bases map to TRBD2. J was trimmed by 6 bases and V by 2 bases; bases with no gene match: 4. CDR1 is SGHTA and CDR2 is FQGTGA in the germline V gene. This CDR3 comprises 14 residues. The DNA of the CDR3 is TGTGCCAGCAGCTTAGGAAGCGGGAGGGCCGAGCAGTACTTC. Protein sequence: CASSLGSGRAEQYF.

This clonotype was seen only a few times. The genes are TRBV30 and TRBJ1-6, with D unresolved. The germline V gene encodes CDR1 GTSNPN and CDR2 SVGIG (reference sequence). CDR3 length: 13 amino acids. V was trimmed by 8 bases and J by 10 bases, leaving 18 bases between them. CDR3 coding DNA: TGTGCCGGAGCTGGGGATTCATGGTCACCCCTCCACTTT. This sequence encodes CAGAGDSWSPLHF. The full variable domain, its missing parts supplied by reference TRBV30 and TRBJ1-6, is SQTIHQWPATLVQPVGSPLSLECTVEGTSNPNLYWYRQAAGRGLQLLFYSVGIGQISSEVPQNLSASRPQDRQFILSSKKLLLSDSGFYLCAGAGDSWSPLHFGNGTRLTVT.

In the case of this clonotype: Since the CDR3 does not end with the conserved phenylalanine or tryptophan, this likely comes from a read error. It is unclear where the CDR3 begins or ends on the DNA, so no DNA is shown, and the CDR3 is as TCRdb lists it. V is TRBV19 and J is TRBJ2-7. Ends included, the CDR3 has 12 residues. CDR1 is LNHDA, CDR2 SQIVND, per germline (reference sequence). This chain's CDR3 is CATRSGGSDFSI.

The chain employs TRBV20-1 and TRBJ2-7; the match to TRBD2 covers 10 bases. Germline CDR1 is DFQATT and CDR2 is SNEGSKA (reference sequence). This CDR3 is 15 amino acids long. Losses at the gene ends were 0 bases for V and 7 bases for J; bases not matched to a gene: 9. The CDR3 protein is CSARDGTSVLWEQYF. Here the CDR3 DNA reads TGCAGTGCTAGAGATGGGACTAGCGTTCTCTGGGAGCAGTACTTC.

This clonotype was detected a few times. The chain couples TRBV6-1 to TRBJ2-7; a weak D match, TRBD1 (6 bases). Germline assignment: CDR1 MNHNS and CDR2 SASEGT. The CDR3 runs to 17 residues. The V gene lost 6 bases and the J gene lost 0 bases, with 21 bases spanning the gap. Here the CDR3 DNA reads TGTGCCAGCAGGCTAGTGTACAGGGCGGAGAGCTCCTACGAGCAGTACTTC. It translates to CASRLVYRAESSYEQYF.

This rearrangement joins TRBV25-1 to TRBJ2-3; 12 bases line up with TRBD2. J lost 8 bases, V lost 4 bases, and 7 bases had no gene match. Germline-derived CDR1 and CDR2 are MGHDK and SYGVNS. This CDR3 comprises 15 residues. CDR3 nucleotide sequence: TGTGCCAGCAGTGGCGGACTAGCGGGGCTCTTTACGCAGTATTTT. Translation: CASSGGLAGLFTQYF.

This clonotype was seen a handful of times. The CDR3 loop reads CSARDGLSDTQYF. DNA for the CDR3: TGCAGTGCTAGAGATGGTTTGTCAGATACGCAGTATTTT. This chain connects TRBV20-1 to TRBJ2-3, with D uncertain. V gave up 0 bases and J gave up 4 bases, with 8 bases separating them. The V gene's germline CDR1 is DFQATT and CDR2 SNEGSKA (reference sequence). CDR3 length: 13 residues.

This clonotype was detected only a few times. CDR3 loop: CASSLYGTASYEQYF. CDR3 coding DNA: TGTGCCAGCAGCTTATATGGGACAGCTTCCTACGAGCAGTACTTC. The V call is TRBV7-2, the J call TRBJ2-7; 7 bases agree with TRBD1. Per the germline V gene, CDR1 is SGHTA and CDR2 is FQGNSA. J lost 1 base, V lost 2 bases, and 5 bases had no gene match. The CDR3 runs to 15 residues.

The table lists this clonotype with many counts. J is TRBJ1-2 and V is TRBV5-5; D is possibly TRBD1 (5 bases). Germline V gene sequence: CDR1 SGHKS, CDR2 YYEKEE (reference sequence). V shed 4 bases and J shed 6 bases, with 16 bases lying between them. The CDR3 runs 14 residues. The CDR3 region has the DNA TGTGCCAGCAGCCGGCTAGGGCAGGGAGATGGCTACACCTTC. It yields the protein CASSRLGQGDGYTF.

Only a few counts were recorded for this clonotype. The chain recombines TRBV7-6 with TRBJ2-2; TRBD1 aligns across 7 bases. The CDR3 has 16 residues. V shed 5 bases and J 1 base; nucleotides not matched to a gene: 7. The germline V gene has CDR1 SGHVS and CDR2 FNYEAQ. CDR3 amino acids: CASSPMRGLNTGELFF. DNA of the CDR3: TGTGCCAGCAGCCCAATGAGGGGGCTGAACACCGGGGAGCTGTTTTTT.

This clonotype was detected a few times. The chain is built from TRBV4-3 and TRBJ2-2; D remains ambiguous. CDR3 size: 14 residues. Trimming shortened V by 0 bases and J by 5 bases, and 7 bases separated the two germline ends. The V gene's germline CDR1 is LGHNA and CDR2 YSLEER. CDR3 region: CASSQEWQTGELFF. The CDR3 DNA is TGCGCCAGCAGCCAAGAGTGGCAGACCGGGGAGCTGTTTTTT.

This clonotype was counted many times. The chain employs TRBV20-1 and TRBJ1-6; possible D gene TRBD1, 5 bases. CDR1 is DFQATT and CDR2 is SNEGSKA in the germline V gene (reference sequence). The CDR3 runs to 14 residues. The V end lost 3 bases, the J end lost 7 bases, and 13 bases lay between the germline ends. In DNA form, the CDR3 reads TGCAGTGCTAGGCGACAGATGGAAAATTCACCCCTCCACTTT. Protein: CSARRQMENSPLHF.

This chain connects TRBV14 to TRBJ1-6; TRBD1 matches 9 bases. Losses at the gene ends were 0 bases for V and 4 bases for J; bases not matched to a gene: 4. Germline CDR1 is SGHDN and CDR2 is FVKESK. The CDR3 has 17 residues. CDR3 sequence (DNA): TGTGCCAGCAGCCAAGATCCCGGGACAGGGTATAATTCACCCCTCCACTTT. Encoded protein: CASSQDPGTGYNSPLHF.

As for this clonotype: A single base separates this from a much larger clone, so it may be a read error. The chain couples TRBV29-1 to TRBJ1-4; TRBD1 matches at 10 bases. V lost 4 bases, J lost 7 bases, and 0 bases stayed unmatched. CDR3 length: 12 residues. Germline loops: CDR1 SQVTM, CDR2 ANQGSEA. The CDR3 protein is CSVGDRGEKLFF. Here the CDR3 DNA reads TGCAGCGTTGGGGACAGGGGTGAAAAACTGTTTTTT. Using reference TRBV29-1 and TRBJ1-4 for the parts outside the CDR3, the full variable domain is SAVISQKPSRDICQRGTSLTIQCQVDSQVTMMFWYRQQPGQSLTLIATANQGSEATYESGFVIDKFPISRPNLTFSTLTVSNMSPEDSSIYLCSVGDRGEKLFFGSGTQLSVL.

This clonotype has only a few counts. The CDR3 DNA sequence: TGTGCCAGCAGCCAAGAAGGGACGGGAAACACTGAAGCTTTCTTT. This sequence encodes CASSQEGTGNTEAFF. The chain uses TRBV3-1 and TRBJ1-1, with D perhaps TRBD1 (5 bases). From germline, CDR1 is LGHDT and CDR2 YNNKEL (reference sequence). The CDR3 has 15 amino acids. Between the trimmed V and J ends, which lost 0 bases and 2 bases, there was a span of 10 bases.

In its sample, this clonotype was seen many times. The CDR3 sequence is CASSLSSVTYEQYF. DNA for the CDR3: TGTGCCAGCAGTTTATCGTCCGTGACCTACGAGCAGTACTTC. The chain has TRBV27 and TRBJ2-7; D is unclear. The ends were cut back, 0 bases at V and 2 bases at J, with 8 bases in the middle. CDR1 and CDR2 from the germline V gene are MNHEY and SMNVEV (reference sequence). CDR3 size: 14 residues.

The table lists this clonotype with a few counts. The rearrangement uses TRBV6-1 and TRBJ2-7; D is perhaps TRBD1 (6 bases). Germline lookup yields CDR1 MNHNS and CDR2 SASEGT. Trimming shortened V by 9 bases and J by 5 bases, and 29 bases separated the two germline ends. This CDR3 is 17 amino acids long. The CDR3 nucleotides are TGTGCCAGTGCAACCGGGACACGGCTTTTTGAAACCCACGAGCAGTACTTC. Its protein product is CASATGTRLFETHEQYF.

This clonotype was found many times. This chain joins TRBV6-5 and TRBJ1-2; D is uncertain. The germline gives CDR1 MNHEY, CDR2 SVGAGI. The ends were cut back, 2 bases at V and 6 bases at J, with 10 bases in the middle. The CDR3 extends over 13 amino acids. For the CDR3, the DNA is TGTGCCAGCAGTTACACCGACATAAATGGCTACACCTTC. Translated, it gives CASSYTDINGYTF.

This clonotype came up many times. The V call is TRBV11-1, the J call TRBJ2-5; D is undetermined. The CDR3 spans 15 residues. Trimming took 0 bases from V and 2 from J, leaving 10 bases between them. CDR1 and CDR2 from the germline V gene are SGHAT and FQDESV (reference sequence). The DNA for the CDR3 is TGTGCCAGCAGCTTAGCCGGCGAAACTCAAGAGACCCAGTACTTC. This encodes CASSLAGETQETQYF. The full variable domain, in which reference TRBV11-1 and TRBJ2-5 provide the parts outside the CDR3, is EAEVAQSPRYKITEKSQAVAFWCDPISGHATLYWYRQILGQGPELLVQFQDESVVDDSQLPKDRFSAERLKGVDSTLKIQPAELGDSAMYLCASSLAGETQETQYFGPGTRLLVL.